The 6 T cell receptor beta chains given below trace back to one sample, sequenced in a study of blood T cell repertoires in COVID-19. Assay: immunoSEQ multiplex PCR; the TCRdb copy retains only in-frame clones and omits some. Among over 200,000 clones listed, under 90% were seen once. Source material: peripheral blood. The receptors were gathered from a man between 45 and 60 years old with COVID-19, enrolled during active disease.

The V call is TRBV20-1, the J call TRBJ1-5, with D maybe TRBD1 (6 bases). V lost 3 bases to trimming and J lost 0 bases, with 12 bases between them. Germline-derived CDR1 and CDR2 are DFQATT and SNEGSKA (reference sequence). This CDR3 contains 15 residues. CDR3 residues: CSASPGGSSNQPQHF. CDR3 in DNA: TGCAGTGCTAGTCCTGGGGGCAGTAGCAATCAGCCCCAGCATTTT.

The gene calls are TRBV28 and TRBJ2-7, with D possibly TRBD2 on 5 matching bases. Trimming pared 2 bases from V and 1 base from J, leaving 18 bases between. CDR1 MDHEN and CDR2 SYDVKM come from the germline V gene. This CDR3 contains 17 residues. Here the CDR3 reads CASSLLGSLPGSYEQYF. Written as DNA, the CDR3 is TGTGCCAGCAGTTTACTTGGGAGTTTACCAGGTTCCTACGAGCAGTACTTC.

This chain links TRBV25-1 with TRBJ1-3; D is undetermined. Germline-derived CDR1 and CDR2 are MGHDK and SYGVNS. CDR3 size: 13 residues. With 5 bases removed from V and 4 bases from J, the gap between germline ends came to 9 bases. The DNA of the CDR3 is TGTGCCAGCAGTCTCGAGTTCGGAAACACCATATATTTT. Translating gives CASSLEFGNTIYF. The complete variable domain, with remaining parts taken from reference TRBV25-1 and TRBJ1-3, reads EADIYQTPRYLVIGTGKKITLECSQTMGHDKMYWYQQDPGMELHLIHYSYGVNSTEKGDLSSESTVSRIRTEHFPLTLESARPSHTSQYLCASSLEFGNTIYFGEGSWLTVV.

The CDR3 region has the DNA TGTGCCAGCAGCCAGGGGGCCTACGAGCAGTACTTC. Amino acids: CASSQGAYEQYF. The chain couples TRBV6-5 to TRBJ2-7; 7 bases align to TRBD1. The V gene's germline CDR1 is MNHEY and CDR2 SVGAGI. The J segment lost 2 bases and the V segment lost 6 bases, leaving 1 base of the junction unmatched. This CDR3 spans 12 amino acids.

The chain links TRBV19 to TRBJ1-4, with 10 nucleotides matching TRBD1. In germline, CDR1 is LNHDA, CDR2 SQIVND (reference sequence). J gave up 3 bases and V 6 bases, and 10 bases lay outside the gene matches. The length of the CDR3 is 17 residues. CDR3 sequence: CASSPPRQGAPNEKLFF. In nucleotides, the CDR3 is TGTGCCAGTAGCCCCCCCCGACAGGGGGCCCCTAATGAAAAACTGTTTTTT. The full variable domain, its missing parts supplied by reference TRBV19 and TRBJ1-4, is DGGITQSPKYLFRKEGQNVTLSCEQNLNHDAMYWYRQDPGQGLRLIYYSQIVNDFQKGDIAEGYSVSREKKESFPLTVTSAQKNPTAFYLCASSPPRQGAPNEKLFFGSGTQLSVL.

A single count supports this clone. The chain carries TRBV10-3 and TRBJ1-6; possible D gene TRBD1, 5 bases. The CDR3 runs 16 residues. CDR1 ENHRY and CDR2 SYGVKD come from the germline V gene. Trimming stripped 5 bases from V and 11 bases from J, with 22 bases between. The CDR3 region is CAISLGQHDQGTPLHF. The CDR3 DNA sequence: TGTGCCATCAGTTTGGGGCAGCACGACCAGGGAACACCCCTCCACTTT.